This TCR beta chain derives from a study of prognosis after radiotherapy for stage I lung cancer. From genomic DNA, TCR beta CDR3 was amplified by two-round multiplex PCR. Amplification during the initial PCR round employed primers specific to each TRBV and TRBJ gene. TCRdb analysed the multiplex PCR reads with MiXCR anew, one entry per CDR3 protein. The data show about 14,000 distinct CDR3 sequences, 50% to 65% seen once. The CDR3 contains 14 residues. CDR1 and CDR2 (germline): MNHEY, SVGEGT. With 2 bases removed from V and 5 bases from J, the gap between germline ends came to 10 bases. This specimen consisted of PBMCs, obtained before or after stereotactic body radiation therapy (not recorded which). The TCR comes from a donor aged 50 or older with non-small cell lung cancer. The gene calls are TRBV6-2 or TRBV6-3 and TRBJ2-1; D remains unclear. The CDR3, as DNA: TGTGCCAGCAGTTACATAGGGAAACACAATGAGCAGTTCTTC. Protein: CASSYIGKHNEQFF.